This T cell receptor (beta chain) was captured in a study of blood T cell repertoires in COVID-19. Study-wide background: From the United States, Italy and Spain came samples of acute and convalescent COVID-19. Sample material is recorded as cDNA or gDNA derived from T cells, B-cell-depleted T cells, or PBMCs.

Trimming cost V 7 bases and J 3 bases; bases outside gene matches: 12. Germline V CDR1 and CDR2: LNHDA, SQIVND (reference sequence). The CDR3 is 15 amino acids. Authors' analysis steps: How many nucleated cells were present was estimated from reference gene primer amplification. Here immunoSEQ multiplex PCR was the method, and the copy in TCRdb shows in-frame clones only, minus some. Clonal size and the V and J genes are those of that table, whereas D and trimming came from the DNA. This table has some 49,000 clones, over 65% appearing once. The chain joins TRBV19 to TRBJ2-7, with 7 bases identical to TRBD1. Sequencing was performed on peripheral blood. The source of this sequence is a human donor in a cohort sampled during active COVID-19. CDR3 sequence (DNA): TGTGCCAGTATGGATGGGGCAGGGGGAATCTACGAGCAGTACTTC. This translates into CASMDGAGGIYEQYF.